One sample yielded the 17 T cell receptor beta chains listed below, sequenced in a study of T cells after yellow fever vaccination. In TCRdb, the 5' RACE reads were re-called with MiXCR into one record per CDR3 protein. Among around 300,000 distinct CDR3 sequences listed, 10% to 15% were seen once. Sequences were derived from CD4+ T cells sorted from PBMCs, sampled 45 days after the yellow fever booster vaccination. The receptors come from a man aged 25 to 45 who received the YFV17D yellow fever vaccine.

This clonotype has only a few counts. The chain combines TRBV15 with TRBJ2-7, with D perhaps TRBD1 (6 bases). V dropped 1 base and J dropped 7 bases, with 14 bases sitting between them. The CDR3 is 14 amino acids. Germline values: CDR1 LNHNV, CDR2 YYDKDF (reference sequence). CDR3 protein: CATSRGGPTMEQYF. The CDR3 DNA reads as TGTGCCACCAGCAGAGGGGGGCCTACGATGGAGCAGTACTTC. Complete variable domain (other parts from reference TRBV15 and TRBJ2-7): DAMVIQNPRYQVTQFGKPVTLSCSQTLNHNVMYWYQQKSSQAPKLLFHYYDKDFNNEADTPDNFQSRRPNTSFCFLDIRSPGLGDTAMYLCATSRGGPTMEQYFGPGTRLTVT.

This clonotype appeared a few times. This sequence joins TRBV18 and TRBJ1-5; D gene ambiguous. The CDR3 has 13 residues. Germline loops: CDR1 KGHSH, CDR2 LQKENI. Trimming cost V 5 bases and J 1 base, with 6 bases left between them. The CDR3 DNA reads as TGTGCCAGCTCAGCTTACAGCAATCAGCCCCAGCATTTT. This codes for CASSAYSNQPQHF.

The chain has TRBV20-1 and TRBJ2-3; the D gene is possibly TRBD2 (6 bases). The germline gives CDR1 DFQATT, CDR2 SNEGSKA (reference sequence). The CDR3 is 14 residues long. Trimming cost V 3 bases and J 2 bases, with 12 bases left between them. DNA for the CDR3: TGCAGTGCTAGCGGGAGCGCCTTCACAGATACGCAGTATTTT. Amino acid sequence: CSASGSAFTDTQYF.

The chain carries TRBV7-2 and TRBJ2-7; possibly TRBD1 or TRBD2 for D (5 bases each). The CDR3 runs 16 residues. The germline V gene has CDR1 SGHTA and CDR2 FQGNSA. The V gene lost 5 bases and the J gene lost 0 bases, with 17 bases spanning the gap. In DNA, the CDR3 is TGTGCCAGCAGCATACGGGGTGGGGGTAGCTCCTACGAGCAGTACTTC. This gives the protein CASSIRGGGSSYEQYF.

This clonotype has ten or more counts. The chain is built from TRBV7-6 and TRBJ2-1; the D gene could be TRBD1 or TRBD2 (5 bases each). Deletions cut 4 bases from V and 3 bases from J, with 13 bases between. From germline, CDR1 is SGHVS and CDR2 FNYEAQ. The CDR3 loop spans 15 amino acids. This CDR3 reads CASSSGTSVYNEQFF. DNA for the CDR3: TGTGCCAGCAGCTCCGGGACCAGTGTCTACAATGAGCAGTTCTTC.

This clonotype was seen only a few times. V is TRBV5-1 and J is TRBJ2-7; a weak D match, TRBD1 (6 bases). The CDR3 runs 16 residues. V lost 0 bases, J lost 4 bases, and 17 bases lay in between. Per the germline V gene, CDR1 is SGHRS and CDR2 is YFSETQ. CDR3 loop: CASSLGPGANSYEQYF. The CDR3 nucleotides are TGCGCCAGCAGCTTGGGTCCAGGGGCGAACTCTTACGAGCAGTACTTC.

V is TRBV28 and J is TRBJ1-2; 7 bases are a match to TRBD1. CDR1 is MDHEN, CDR2 SYDVKM, per germline. V gave up 6 bases and J gave up 5 bases; unmatched junction bases: 3. CDR3 length: 12 amino acids. The CDR3 spells CASRMTGYGYTF. CDR3 DNA sequence: TGTGCCAGCAGAATGACAGGGTATGGCTACACCTTC.

This chain uses TRBV7-2 with TRBJ2-7, with D perhaps matching TRBD1 (7 bases). The CDR3 has 16 residues. The V end lost 0 bases, the J end lost 6 bases, and 18 bases lay between the germline ends. The germline V gene has CDR1 SGHTA and CDR2 FQGNSA. The CDR3 region has the DNA TGTGCCAGCAGCTTAGCTGGGGGGACAGTGACCCTCGAGCAGTACTTC. Translated, it gives CASSLAGGTVTLEQYF.

This chain connects TRBV28 to TRBJ1-5; tentatively, D is TRBD1 (6 bases). V dropped 10 bases and J dropped 2 bases, with 21 bases sitting between them. From germline, CDR1 is MDHEN and CDR2 SYDVKM. CDR3 length: 16 amino acids. CDR3 protein: CAIRGALLAGNQPQHF. CDR3 sequence (DNA): TGTGCCATTCGGGGGGCCCTTCTCGCGGGCAATCAGCCCCAGCATTTT.

The J gene is TRBJ2-1, the V gene TRBV11-2; 8 bases are shared with TRBD1. Germline loops: CDR1 SGHAT, CDR2 FQNNGV. V was pared by 7 bases and J by 10 bases, with 9 bases of the junction left unmatched. This CDR3 comprises 13 residues. CDR3 DNA: TGTGCCAGCAACAACGACAGGGGAAGGGAGCAGTTCTTC. Translated: CASNNDRGREQFF.

This clonotype was counted between two and nine times. The chain has TRBV25-1 and TRBJ2-7; possibly TRBD1 for D (6 bases). Per the germline V gene, CDR1 is MGHDK and CDR2 is SYGVNS. This CDR3 spans 15 amino acids. V was pared by 6 bases and J by 2 bases, with 17 bases between. The CDR3 DNA follows: TGTGCCAGCAGCGTACAGGGTATTGGTCCCTACGAGCAGTACTTC. It yields the protein CASSVQGIGPYEQYF.

This clonotype was observed a few times. This sequence joins TRBV10-3 and TRBJ2-6; D gene ambiguous. The CDR3 spans 11 residues. Trimming removed 6 bases at V and 6 bases at J, with 3 bases between. Germline V gene sequence: CDR1 ENHRY, CDR2 SYGVKD. The CDR3 coding sequence is TGTGCCATCAGCATGGCCAACGTCCTGACTTTC. It specifies CAISMANVLTF.

The rearrangement joins TRBV5-4 to TRBJ2-7; 11 nucleotides match TRBD2. This CDR3 is 15 amino acids long. With 1 base clipped from V and 1 base from J, the junction kept 1 base outside the gene matches. CDR1 and CDR2 (germline): SGHNT, YYREEE (reference sequence). This CDR3 is CASSLSSGRSYEQYF. The CDR3 DNA sequence: TGTGCCAGCAGCTTGTCTAGCGGGAGGTCCTACGAGCAGTACTTC.

The rearrangement links TRBV20-1 to TRBJ1-6, with D hard to call. Trimming pared 0 bases from V and 8 bases from J, leaving 14 bases between. CDR1 and CDR2 (germline): DFQATT, SNEGSKA (reference sequence). This CDR3 comprises 15 residues. The CDR3, as DNA: TGCAGTGCTAGAGATCAAATTTGGGTGGATTCACCCCTCCACTTT. It yields the protein CSARDQIWVDSPLHF.

CDR3 protein: CALPGTGGTYEQYF. The CDR3 coding sequence is TGTGCCCTACCGGGGACAGGTGGGACCTACGAGCAGTACTTC. V gene TRBV27 combines with J gene TRBJ2-7, with 8 positions matching TRBD1. Losses at the gene ends were 11 bases for V and 2 bases for J; bases not matched to a gene: 11. The germline gives CDR1 MNHEY, CDR2 SMNVEV (reference sequence). This CDR3 is built from 14 residues.

The rearrangement joins TRBV7-8 to TRBJ2-3; 10 positions agree with TRBD2. CDR1 is SGHVS and CDR2 is FQNEAQ in the germline V gene. The CDR3 has 16 residues. J gave up 6 bases and V 5 bases, and 11 bases lay outside the gene matches. Here the CDR3 DNA reads TGTGCCAGCAGCGGACTAGCGGCAGGGCCGGGGGATACGCAGTATTTT. Its protein product is CASSGLAAGPGDTQYF.

The chain is built from TRBV5-1 and TRBJ1-3; D gene ambiguous. V lost 0 bases and J 4 bases, leaving 17 bases between the germline ends. Germline CDR1 reads SGHRS; CDR2 reads YFSETQ. CDR3 size: 17 residues. The CDR3 reads CASSLVGRGSSGNTIYF. CDR3 nucleotides: TGCGCCAGCAGCTTGGTTGGTCGGGGATCGTCGGGAAACACCATATATTTT.